This T cell receptor (beta chain) was observed in a study of blood T cell repertoires in COVID-19. In the case of this clone: Distinct nucleotide sequences in the sample also encode this CDR3.

Per the original methods: Estimation of nucleated cell counts relied on the amplification of reference gene primers. Method: immunoSEQ multiplex PCR; TCRdb's copy keeps in-frame clones and lacks some. V, J and clone size reflect that table, while D and trimming were determined from the DNA. The sample includes about 480,000 clones, 88% seen only once; the top ten take 1.5% to 2%. Sequencing was done on a sample of PBMCs or T cells enriched from blood (not recorded which). This receptor was obtained from a woman between 40 and 50 years old who had recovered from COVID-19.

For the CDR3, the DNA is TGTGCCTGGAGCGTACAGGGAAACACCATATATTTT. It translates to CAWSVQGNTIYF. This chain uses TRBV30 with TRBJ1-3; D is undetermined. CDR3 length equals 12 residues. With 3 bases removed from V and 4 bases from J, the gap between germline ends came to 7 bases. Germline V CDR1 and CDR2: GTSNPN, SVGIG (reference sequence).